This T cell receptor beta chain was observed in a study of T cell responses to AZD1222 COVID-19 vaccine. The study's findings and limits: Only a handful of AZD1222 recipients tested seropositive at baseline. Donor demographics were predominantly white British with a female majority; clonal diversity may be underestimated. Two doses of AZD1222 preceded a rise in Spike-specific TCR breadth and depth. With dominance at 160-218 and 743-854, vaccine-associated CD4 TCRs spanned spike.

Repertoires were generated with immunoSEQ multiplex PCR, while TCRdb's copy carries only in-frame clones and drops some. The sample includes around 160,000 clones, roughly nine tenths of them seen just once. This CDR3 spans 12 amino acids. CDR1 is SQVTM and CDR2 is ANQGSEA in the germline V gene. With 3 bases removed from V and 5 bases from J, the gap between germline ends came to 10 bases. This clone was seen only once. What it binds is not known. This clonotype was obtained from an adult who received the AZD1222 COVID-19 vaccine. Specimen: peripheral blood, collected 28 days after the second AZD1222 dose. The V call is TRBV29-1, the J call TRBJ1-1; D is undetermined. CDR3 sequence: CSVEPGGTEAFF. The DNA of the CDR3 is TGCAGCGTTGAGCCGGGAGGTACTGAAGCTTTCTTT.